A single sample is the source of the 27 T cell receptor beta chains below, sequenced in a study of shared clonotypes between healthy human individuals. Profiled with immunoSEQ multiplex PCR; TCRdb holds only in-frame clones, not every one. The table has hundreds of thousands of clones, approximately 74% seen once. The sequencing sample was made of memory CD4+ T cells sorted from blood. The subset was: CD45RA-negative fraction. The receptors derive from a woman aged 30 to 39 in good health.

This clone has just one count. This chain links TRBV23-1 with TRBJ2-7; D call uncertain. TRBV23-1 is treated as an ORF (open reading frame) with a function not yet certain. The CDR3 has 13 amino acids. V shed 3 bases and J shed 4 bases, with 10 bases lying between them. The CDR3 region is CASSHLMGYEQYF. CDR3 DNA sequence: TGCGCCAGCAGTCATCTGATGGGGTACGAGCAGTACTTC.

This clone has at least ten counts. The chain employs TRBV4-1 and TRBJ2-1; no definite D call. V was trimmed by 1 base and J by 0 bases, leaving 10 bases between them. CDR3 size: 16 residues. Looked up from germline, CDR1 is MGHRA and CDR2 is YSYEKL. This CDR3 reads CASSQANLVSYNEQFF. The CDR3 coding sequence is TGCGCCAGCAGCCAAGCTAATCTCGTCTCCTACAATGAGCAGTTCTTC.

V and J are TRBV4-1 and TRBJ2-4, with 12 bases fitting TRBD2. In germline, CDR1 is MGHRA, CDR2 YSYEKL. J was trimmed by 9 bases and V by 1 base; bases with no gene match: 7. This CDR3 comprises 16 residues. The CDR3 coding sequence is TGCGCCAGCAGCCAAGGACTAGCGGGAGATGGGGCCATTCAGTACTTC. It codes for CASSQGLAGDGAIQYF.

The chain employs TRBV30 and TRBJ1-1; D is unresolved. Germline assignment: CDR1 GTSNPN and CDR2 SVGIG (reference sequence). The CDR3 is 12 residues long. Trimming stripped 1 base from V and 10 bases from J, with 13 bases between. In DNA, the CDR3 is TGTGCCTGGAGTGGAGAAAGGGCCGGAGCTTTCTTT. This sequence encodes CAWSGERAGAFF.

Details on this clone: It is likely a read error: a sequence one base away is far more abundant. The chain has TRBV11-2 and TRBJ2-7, with 7 nucleotides matching TRBD2. The CDR3 spans 13 residues. Germline CDR1 reads SGHAT; CDR2 reads FQNNGV. V shed 1 base, J shed 3 bases, and the junction held 0 bases outside the gene matches. CDR3 residues: CASSLGEGYEQYF. DNA for the CDR3: TGTGCCAGCAGCTTAGGGGAGGGCTACGAGCAGTACTTC.

This sequence joins TRBV5-1 and TRBJ1-2; TRBD1 is a possible D gene (5 bases). V was trimmed by 0 bases and J by 6 bases, leaving 18 bases between them. Per the germline V gene, CDR1 is SGHRS and CDR2 is YFSETQ. This CDR3 contains 16 residues. CDR3 amino acids: CASSLAVGRARDGYTF. The CDR3 nucleotides are TGCGCCAGCAGCTTGGCCGTTGGCAGGGCTCGGGATGGCTACACCTTC.

This clone was recorded at least ten times. The chain couples TRBV10-3 to TRBJ1-5; D is undetermined. Trimming removed 7 bases at V and 0 bases at J, with 7 bases between. Germline loops: CDR1 ENHRY, CDR2 SYGVKD. This CDR3 is 13 amino acids long. The chain's CDR3 is CAIIFPSNQPQHF. CDR3 sequence (DNA): TGTGCCATCATCTTCCCTAGCAATCAGCCCCAGCATTTT.

The chain is built from TRBV28 and TRBJ1-2; D unresolved. This CDR3 region has 13 residues. The germline V gene encodes CDR1 MDHEN and CDR2 SYDVKM. The ends were cut back, 5 bases at V and 2 bases at J, with 9 bases in the middle. CDR3 in DNA: TGTGCCAGCAGTGTGGGATTAAACTATGGCTACACCTTC. Protein product: CASSVGLNYGYTF.

The chain joins TRBV4-2 to TRBJ2-7; D is possibly TRBD2 (5 bases). This CDR3 has 15 residues. The V gene's germline CDR1 is LGHNA and CDR2 YNFKEQ. The V gene lost 4 bases and the J gene lost 2 bases, with 15 bases spanning the gap. The CDR3 spells CASSLSALGTYEQYF. CDR3 in DNA: TGTGCCAGCAGCCTTAGCGCCTTAGGGACCTACGAGCAGTACTTC.

The chain employs TRBV29-1 and TRBJ2-4, with 11 bases aligning to TRBD2. Germline V gives CDR1 SQVTM, CDR2 ANQGSEA. This CDR3 is built from 17 residues. V dropped 6 bases and J dropped 0; count of bases not matched to a gene: 10. Written as DNA, the CDR3 is TGCAGCGTGGGGGCCCTAGCGGGAGGACTAGCCAAAAACATTCAGTACTTC. This encodes CSVGALAGGLAKNIQYF.

Only a few counts were recorded for this clone. The V call is TRBV19, the J call TRBJ1-2; perhaps TRBD1 as D (6 bases). V was cut by 2 bases and J by 2 bases, with 21 bases left in between. The CDR3 covers 18 residues. Germline V gene lookup returns CDR1 LNHDA and CDR2 SQIVND (reference sequence). The CDR3 protein is CASSISPFTGLLNYGYTF. In nucleotides, the CDR3 is TGTGCCAGTAGTATAAGTCCTTTCACAGGGCTACTCAACTATGGCTACACCTTC.

This clone turned up a few times. The rearrangement links TRBV30 to TRBJ2-3; 7 bases line up with TRBD1. The CDR3 loop spans 14 amino acids. Germline CDR1 and CDR2: GTSNPN and SVGIG (reference sequence). With 3 bases clipped from V and 4 bases from J, the junction kept 7 bases outside the gene matches. CDR3 loop: CAWSDRAPPDTQYF. The CDR3 nucleotides read TGTGCCTGGAGCGACAGGGCCCCCCCAGATACGCAGTATTTT.

The chain uses TRBV5-1 and TRBJ1-2; 8 nucleotides agree with TRBD1. This CDR3 comprises 14 residues. Germline loops: CDR1 SGHRS, CDR2 YFSETQ. V trimming: 4 bases; J trimming: 4 bases; junction bases outside the gene matches: 6. The CDR3 bases are TGCGCCAGCAGCCCCCCGGGACAGGCCTATGGCTACACCTTC. Protein: CASSPPGQAYGYTF.

The chain has TRBV7-7 and TRBJ2-1; 10 nucleotides align to TRBD2. This CDR3 has 15 residues. Germline V gene lookup returns CDR1 SSHAT and CDR2 FNYEAQ (reference sequence). V was clipped by 1 base and J by 5 bases; unmatched bases: 2. CDR3 residues: CASSLGLAGDNEQFF. The CDR3 DNA sequence: TGTGCCAGCAGCTTAGGCCTAGCGGGAGACAATGAGCAGTTCTTC.

The chain couples TRBV5-4 to TRBJ1-4; 10 bases are shared with TRBD1. Germline V CDR1 and CDR2: SGHNT, YYREEE (reference sequence). The CDR3 consists of 15 residues. Trimming removed 3 bases from V and 7 bases from J; junction bases left unmatched: 6. The CDR3 reads CASSSRQGAGEKLFF. Written as DNA, the CDR3 is TGTGCCAGCAGCTCTAGACAGGGGGCTGGTGAAAAACTGTTTTTT.

Regarding this clone: The germline gene is not matched at one end of the junction; a read error may be the cause. This rearrangement joins TRBV20-1 to TRBJ2-7; TRBD1 matches at 7 bases. The CDR3 contains 10 residues. The germline gives CDR1 DFQATT, CDR2 SNEGSKA (reference sequence). The DNA for the CDR3 is TGCAGTGCTAGAGCACAGGGGACCGACTTC. Translating gives CSARAQGTDF.

V usage is TRBV21-1 and J usage is TRBJ1-1; TRBD1 is the table's D call, not checked against the DNA. TRBV21-1 is a recognized pseudogene. CDR3 size: 15 residues. CDR3 nucleotides: TGTGCCAGCAACCACAGGGTTGGGATGAACACTGAAGCTTTCTTT. Protein sequence: CASNHRVGMNTEAFF.

The V call is TRBV27, the J call TRBJ1-5; D possibly corresponds to TRBD1 (6 bases). The germline V gene encodes CDR1 MNHEY and CDR2 SMNVEV (reference sequence). The CDR3 length is 13 residues. Trimming pared 8 bases from V and 4 bases from J, leaving 12 bases between. The CDR3 loop is CASQGGPNQPQHF. CDR3 coding DNA: TGTGCCAGCCAAGGGGGGCCTAATCAGCCCCAGCATTTT.

This rearrangement joins TRBV2 to TRBJ2-7; 7 nucleotides match TRBD1. Trimming removed 4 bases from V and 5 bases from J; junction bases left unmatched: 8. The CDR3 covers 14 residues. CDR1 is SNHLY, CDR2 FYNNEI, per germline. As DNA, the CDR3 is TGTGCCAGCAGTGCCCAGGGGGTCCAACACGAGCAGTACTTC. Its translation is CASSAQGVQHEQYF.

The chain has TRBV7-8 and TRBJ1-5; 7 bases align to TRBD1. V shed 5 bases, J shed 7 bases, and the junction held 5 bases outside the gene matches. The germline CDR1 and CDR2 sequences are SGHVS and FQNEAQ. This CDR3 spans 13 amino acids. The CDR3 DNA reads as TGTGCCAGCAGCGTCGACAGGGCGCAGCCCCAGCATTTT. The encoded protein is CASSVDRAQPQHF.

As DNA, the CDR3 is TGTGCCAGCAGTTCGGGCGGGAGCGGGTATGAGCAGTTCTTC. Protein: CASSSGGSGYEQFF. V is TRBV7-2 and J is TRBJ2-1; 7 positions match TRBD2. This CDR3 contains 14 residues. J was trimmed by 8 bases and V by 6 bases; bases with no gene match: 10. Germline-derived CDR1 and CDR2 are SGHTA and FQGNSA.

The V gene is TRBV7-2, the J gene TRBJ2-5; possibly TRBD2 for D (6 bases). Germline CDR1 is SGHTA and CDR2 is FQGNSA. CDR3 length: 13 amino acids. Trimming left V 6 bases short and J 5 bases short, with 13 bases between. This CDR3 reads CASSPGVRETQYF. DNA for the CDR3: TGTGCCAGCAGTCCGGGGGTTCGGGAGACCCAGTACTTC.

The V call is TRBV7-8, the J call TRBJ2-7, with D possibly matching TRBD1 (5 bases). Germline assignment: CDR1 SGHVS and CDR2 FQNEAQ. CDR3 length equals 17 residues. V was cut by 2 bases and J by 1 base, with 18 bases left in between. CDR3 in amino acids: CASSLFRDWSGSYEQYF. The CDR3 bases are TGTGCCAGCAGCTTATTTAGGGATTGGTCAGGGTCCTACGAGCAGTACTTC.

This clone was seen a single time. The rearrangement uses TRBV5-1 and TRBJ2-5, with 10 bases that match TRBD1. V was clipped by 4 bases and J by 11 bases; unmatched bases: 11. CDR3 length equals 14 residues. The germline V gene encodes CDR1 SGHRS and CDR2 YFSETQ. CDR3 loop: CASSPGTGAQEQYF. The CDR3 region has the DNA TGCGCCAGCAGCCCCGGGACAGGGGCTCAGGAGCAGTACTTC.

This chain links TRBV7-8 with TRBJ2-1, with D possibly TRBD2 on 5 matching bases. The CDR3 runs to 14 residues. Looked up from germline, CDR1 is SGHVS and CDR2 is FQNEAQ. Trimming left V 5 bases short and J 5 bases short, with 13 bases between. The CDR3 coding sequence is TGTGCCAGCAGCCGGACTCAGTCAAACAATGAGCAGTTCTTC. Translating it yields CASSRTQSNNEQFF.

In this sample, this clone turned up once. The chain has TRBV2 and TRBJ1-1, with D uncertain. The CDR3 consists of 13 residues. V lost 8 bases to trimming and J lost 1 base, with 11 bases between them. In germline, CDR1 is SNHLY, CDR2 FYNNEI. For the CDR3, the DNA is TGTGCCAGCCAGGCCAGGTCGAACACTGAAGCTTTCTTT. Translated: CASQARSNTEAFF.

This chain joins TRBV10-3 and TRBJ2-7; weak D call: TRBD1 (7 bases). CDR1 and CDR2 from the germline V gene are ENHRY and SYGVKD. The CDR3 has 12 amino acids. V lost 10 bases and J lost 6, with 16 bases in between. The chain's CDR3 is CASGTEPSEQYF. As DNA, the CDR3 is TGTGCCAGCGGGACAGAGCCCTCCGAGCAGTACTTC.